Included here is one T cell receptor beta chain sequence, with context. Its specificity is not known. The hyperthyroidism was newly diagnosed and had lasted under 2 months; the patients were aged 18 to 65. TCR beta CDR3 region amplification was performed from RNA transcripts. The HTBI set primed first-round TCR CDR3 RT-PCR. TCRdb passed the multiplex PCR reads through MiXCR, listing each CDR3 protein once. The sample shows about 200,000 distinct CDR3 sequences, about a sixth of them seen only once. The germline CDR1 and CDR2 sequences are MGHRA and YSYEKL. The CDR3 contains 16 residues. V shed 0 bases and J shed 4 bases, with 14 bases lying between them. This record belongs to a study of T cells in Graves' hyperthyroidism and ophthalmopathy. Study conclusions and caveats: Ophthalmopathy was identified by the model a median about seven months ahead of onset. Ophthalmopathy could be told apart from stable hyperthyroidism with a 13 V-J model.

The source is a woman aged 50 to 60 with Graves' hyperthyroidism. This chain joins TRBV4-1 and TRBJ2-3; tentative D call: TRBD1 (6 bases). Sequenced input: blood. The CDR3 spells CASSQETGLRADTQYF. For the CDR3, the DNA is TGCGCCAGCAGCCAAGAAACAGGGTTACGGGCAGATACGCAGTATTTT.